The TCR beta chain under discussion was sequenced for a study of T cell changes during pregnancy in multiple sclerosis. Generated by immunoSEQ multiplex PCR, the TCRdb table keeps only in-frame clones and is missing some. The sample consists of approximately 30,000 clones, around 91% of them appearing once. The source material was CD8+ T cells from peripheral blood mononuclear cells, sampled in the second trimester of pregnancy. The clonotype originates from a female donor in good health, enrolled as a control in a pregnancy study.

For the CDR3, the DNA is TGTGCCAGCAGCTACCGGGACACAACCCTCTATGGCTACACCTTC. It specifies CASSYRDTTLYGYTF. The rearrangement uses TRBV9 and TRBJ1-2, with a weak D call TRBD1 (6 bases). V was shortened by 4 bases and J by 4 bases, with 17 bases between the two germline ends. This CDR3 is 15 amino acids long. CDR1 SGDLS and CDR2 YYNGEE come from the germline V gene.